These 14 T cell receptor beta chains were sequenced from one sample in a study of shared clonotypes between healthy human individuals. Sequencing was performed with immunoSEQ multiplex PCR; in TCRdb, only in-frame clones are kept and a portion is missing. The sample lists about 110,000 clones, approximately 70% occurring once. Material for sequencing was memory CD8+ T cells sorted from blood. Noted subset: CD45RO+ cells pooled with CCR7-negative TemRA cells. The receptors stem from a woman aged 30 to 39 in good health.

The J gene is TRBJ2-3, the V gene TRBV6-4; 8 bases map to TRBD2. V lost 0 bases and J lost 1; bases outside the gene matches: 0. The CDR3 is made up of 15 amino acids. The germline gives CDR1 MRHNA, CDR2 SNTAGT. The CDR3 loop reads CASSDSREGTDTQYF. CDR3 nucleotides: TGTGCCAGCAGTGACTCGCGGGAGGGCACAGATACGCAGTATTTT.

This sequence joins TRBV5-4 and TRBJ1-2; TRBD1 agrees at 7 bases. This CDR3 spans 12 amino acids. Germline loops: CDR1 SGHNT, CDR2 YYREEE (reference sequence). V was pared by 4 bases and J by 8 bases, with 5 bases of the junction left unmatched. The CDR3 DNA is TGTGCCAGCAGCATGACAGGGCGAGGCTACACCTTC. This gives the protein CASSMTGRGYTF. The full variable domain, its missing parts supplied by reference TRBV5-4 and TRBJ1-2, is ETGVTQSPTHLIKTRGQQVTLRCSSQSGHNTVSWYQQALGQGPQFIFQYYREEENGRGNFPPRFSGLQFPNYSSELNVNALELDDSALYLCASSMTGRGYTFGSGTRLTVV.

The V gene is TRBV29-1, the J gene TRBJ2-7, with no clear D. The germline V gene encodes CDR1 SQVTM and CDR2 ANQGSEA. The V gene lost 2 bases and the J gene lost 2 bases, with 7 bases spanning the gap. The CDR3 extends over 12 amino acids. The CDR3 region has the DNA TGCAGCGTTGAAACTGAGACCTACGAGCAGTACTTC. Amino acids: CSVETETYEQYF.

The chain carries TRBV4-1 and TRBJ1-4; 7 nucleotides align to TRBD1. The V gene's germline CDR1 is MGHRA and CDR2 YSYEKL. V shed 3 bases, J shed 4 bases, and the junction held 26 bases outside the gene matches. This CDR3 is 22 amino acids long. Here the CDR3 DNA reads TGCGCCAGCAGCCAGTACCGAATTAGGGGACAGACGACAACCACGGGTAATGAAAAACTGTTTTTT. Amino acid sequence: CASSQYRIRGQTTTTGNEKLFF.

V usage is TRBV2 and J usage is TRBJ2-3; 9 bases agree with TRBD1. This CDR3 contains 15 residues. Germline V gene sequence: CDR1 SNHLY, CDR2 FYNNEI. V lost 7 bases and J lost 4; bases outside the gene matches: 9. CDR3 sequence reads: CASTSQGARADTQYF. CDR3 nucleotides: TGTGCCAGCACTTCACAGGGGGCGCGGGCAGATACGCAGTATTTT.

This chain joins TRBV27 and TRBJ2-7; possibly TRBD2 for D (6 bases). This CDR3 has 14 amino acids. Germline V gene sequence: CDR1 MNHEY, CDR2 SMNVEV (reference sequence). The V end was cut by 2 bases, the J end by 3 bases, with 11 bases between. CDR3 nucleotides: TGTGCCAGCAGTTTAGTGGGAGGCGGCTACGAGCAGTACTTC. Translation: CASSLVGGGYEQYF.

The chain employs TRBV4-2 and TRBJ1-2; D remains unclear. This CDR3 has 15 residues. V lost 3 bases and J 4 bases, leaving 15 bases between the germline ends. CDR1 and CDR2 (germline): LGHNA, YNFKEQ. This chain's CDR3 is CASSQPDVTGYGYTF. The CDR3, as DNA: TGTGCCAGCAGCCAGCCAGACGTAACGGGCTATGGCTACACCTTC.

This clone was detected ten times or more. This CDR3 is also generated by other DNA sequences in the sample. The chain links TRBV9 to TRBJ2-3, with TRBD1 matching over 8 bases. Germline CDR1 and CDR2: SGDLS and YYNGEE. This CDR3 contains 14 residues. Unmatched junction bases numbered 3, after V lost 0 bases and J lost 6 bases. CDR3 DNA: TGTGCCAGCAGCGTAGCAGGGGGCAGTGATACGCAGTATTTT. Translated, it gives CASSVAGGSDTQYF.

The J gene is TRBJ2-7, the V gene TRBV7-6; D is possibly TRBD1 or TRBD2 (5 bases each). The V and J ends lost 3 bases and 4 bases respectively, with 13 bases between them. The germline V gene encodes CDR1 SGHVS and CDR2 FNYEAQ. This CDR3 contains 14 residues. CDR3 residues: CASSFGDANYEQYF. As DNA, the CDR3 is TGTGCCAGCAGCTTCGGGGACGCAAATTACGAGCAGTACTTC.

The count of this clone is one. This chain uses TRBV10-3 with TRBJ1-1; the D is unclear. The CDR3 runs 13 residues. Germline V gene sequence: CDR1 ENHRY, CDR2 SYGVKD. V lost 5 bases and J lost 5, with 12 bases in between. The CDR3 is CAISQAPYTEAFF. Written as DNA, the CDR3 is TGTGCCATCAGTCAGGCCCCCTATACTGAAGCTTTCTTT.

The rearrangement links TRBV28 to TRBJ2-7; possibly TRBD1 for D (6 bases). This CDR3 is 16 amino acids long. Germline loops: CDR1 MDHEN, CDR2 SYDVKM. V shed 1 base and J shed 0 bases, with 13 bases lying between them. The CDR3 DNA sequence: TGTGCCAGCAGTTTATTCCGACAGGACCACTCCTACGAGCAGTACTTC. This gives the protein CASSLFRQDHSYEQYF.

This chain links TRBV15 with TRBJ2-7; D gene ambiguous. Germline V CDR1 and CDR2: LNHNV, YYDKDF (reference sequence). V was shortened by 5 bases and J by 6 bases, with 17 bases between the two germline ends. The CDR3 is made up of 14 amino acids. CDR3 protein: CATSDGQEPSEQYF. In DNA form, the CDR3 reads TGTGCCACCAGCGATGGTCAGGAGCCTTCCGAGCAGTACTTC.

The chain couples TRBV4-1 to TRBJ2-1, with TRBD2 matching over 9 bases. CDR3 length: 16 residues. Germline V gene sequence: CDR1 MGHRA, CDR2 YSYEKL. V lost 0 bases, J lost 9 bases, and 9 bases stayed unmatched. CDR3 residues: CASSQDLAGVRGEQFF. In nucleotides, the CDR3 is TGCGCCAGCAGCCAAGATTTAGCGGGAGTAAGGGGTGAGCAGTTCTTC.

The CDR3 DNA reads as TGTGCCAGCAGTTTATGGAGGGGGAGGGACAGGGTTGGAAACACCATATATTTT. It yields the protein CASSLWRGRDRVGNTIYF. The J gene is TRBJ1-3, the V gene TRBV28; 9 nucleotides line up with TRBD1. After removal of 0 bases from V and 3 bases from J, the junction contained 9 bases not matched to a gene. The CDR3 totals 18 residues. Germline CDR1 is MDHEN and CDR2 is SYDVKM.